The entry below gives a single T cell receptor beta chain sequence along with its context. What it recognizes is unknown. Time point in this sample: pre-treatment baseline. Trimming left V 2 bases short and J 0 bases short, with 2 bases between. In germline, CDR1 is MNHEY, CDR2 SMNVEV (reference sequence). The CDR3 sequence is 13 residues long. Each sorted CD8+ T cell subset had its entire DNA loaded. Assay: immunoSEQ multiplex PCR; the TCRdb copy retains only in-frame clones and omits some. Of fewer than 15,000 clones listed, approximately 90% are singletons. The sample belongs to a study of blood T cell dynamics during melanoma immunotherapy. About the research overall: First-line therapy was either pembrolizumab or nivolumab with ipilimumab for metastatic melanoma.

Study observations and caveats: The most clonal sorted CD8+ subset, immune-effector cells, was closest to cell-free DNA CDR3 sequences. It remained unknown if the driving T cell clones were melanoma-specific.

The receptor's source is a human donor with melanoma. Specimen: effector memory CD8+ T cells from blood, collected from a patient treated with checkpoint blockade. V and J are TRBV27 and TRBJ1-5; D uncertain. CDR3 sequence: CASSLHSNQPQHF. CDR3 bases: TGTGCCAGCAGTTTACATAGCAATCAGCCCCAGCATTTT.